This T cell receptor beta chain was identified in a study of early stage breast cancer tumors. Study-level results: Tumors had approximately 2.5-fold higher T cell density and higher clonality than adjacent normal breast tissue.

Trimming cost V 5 bases and J 4 bases, with 12 bases left between them. The germline V gene has CDR1 MDHEN and CDR2 SYDVKM. This CDR3 spans 14 amino acids. The protocol was immunoSEQ multiplex PCR, while the TCRdb copy is restricted to in-frame clones and leaves out a portion. The sample consists of nearly 25,000 clones, 65% to 70% of them appearing once. In the case of this clone: Its antigen is unknown.

Material: breast tumor tissue. The chain couples TRBV28 to TRBJ1-5; D is possibly TRBD1 (6 bases). The TCR sequence derives from a person in their sixties with breast cancer. This CDR3 is CASSPGQLNQPQHF. The CDR3 nucleotides are TGTGCCAGCAGTCCCGGACAGCTGAATCAGCCCCAGCATTTT.